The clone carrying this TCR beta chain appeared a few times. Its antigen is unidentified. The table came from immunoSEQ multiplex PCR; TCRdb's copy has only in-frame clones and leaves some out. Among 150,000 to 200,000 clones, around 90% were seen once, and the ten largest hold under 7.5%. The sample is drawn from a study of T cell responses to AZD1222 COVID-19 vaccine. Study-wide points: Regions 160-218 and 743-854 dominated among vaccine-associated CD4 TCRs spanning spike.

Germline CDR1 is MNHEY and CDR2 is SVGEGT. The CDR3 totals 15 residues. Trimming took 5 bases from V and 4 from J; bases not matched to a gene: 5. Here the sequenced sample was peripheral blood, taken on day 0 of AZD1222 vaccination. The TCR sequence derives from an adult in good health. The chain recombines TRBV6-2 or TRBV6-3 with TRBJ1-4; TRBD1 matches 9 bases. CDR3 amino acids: CASSTGTGSNEKLFF. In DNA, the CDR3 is TGTGCCAGCAGTACCGGGACAGGGAGTAATGAAAAACTGTTTTTT.